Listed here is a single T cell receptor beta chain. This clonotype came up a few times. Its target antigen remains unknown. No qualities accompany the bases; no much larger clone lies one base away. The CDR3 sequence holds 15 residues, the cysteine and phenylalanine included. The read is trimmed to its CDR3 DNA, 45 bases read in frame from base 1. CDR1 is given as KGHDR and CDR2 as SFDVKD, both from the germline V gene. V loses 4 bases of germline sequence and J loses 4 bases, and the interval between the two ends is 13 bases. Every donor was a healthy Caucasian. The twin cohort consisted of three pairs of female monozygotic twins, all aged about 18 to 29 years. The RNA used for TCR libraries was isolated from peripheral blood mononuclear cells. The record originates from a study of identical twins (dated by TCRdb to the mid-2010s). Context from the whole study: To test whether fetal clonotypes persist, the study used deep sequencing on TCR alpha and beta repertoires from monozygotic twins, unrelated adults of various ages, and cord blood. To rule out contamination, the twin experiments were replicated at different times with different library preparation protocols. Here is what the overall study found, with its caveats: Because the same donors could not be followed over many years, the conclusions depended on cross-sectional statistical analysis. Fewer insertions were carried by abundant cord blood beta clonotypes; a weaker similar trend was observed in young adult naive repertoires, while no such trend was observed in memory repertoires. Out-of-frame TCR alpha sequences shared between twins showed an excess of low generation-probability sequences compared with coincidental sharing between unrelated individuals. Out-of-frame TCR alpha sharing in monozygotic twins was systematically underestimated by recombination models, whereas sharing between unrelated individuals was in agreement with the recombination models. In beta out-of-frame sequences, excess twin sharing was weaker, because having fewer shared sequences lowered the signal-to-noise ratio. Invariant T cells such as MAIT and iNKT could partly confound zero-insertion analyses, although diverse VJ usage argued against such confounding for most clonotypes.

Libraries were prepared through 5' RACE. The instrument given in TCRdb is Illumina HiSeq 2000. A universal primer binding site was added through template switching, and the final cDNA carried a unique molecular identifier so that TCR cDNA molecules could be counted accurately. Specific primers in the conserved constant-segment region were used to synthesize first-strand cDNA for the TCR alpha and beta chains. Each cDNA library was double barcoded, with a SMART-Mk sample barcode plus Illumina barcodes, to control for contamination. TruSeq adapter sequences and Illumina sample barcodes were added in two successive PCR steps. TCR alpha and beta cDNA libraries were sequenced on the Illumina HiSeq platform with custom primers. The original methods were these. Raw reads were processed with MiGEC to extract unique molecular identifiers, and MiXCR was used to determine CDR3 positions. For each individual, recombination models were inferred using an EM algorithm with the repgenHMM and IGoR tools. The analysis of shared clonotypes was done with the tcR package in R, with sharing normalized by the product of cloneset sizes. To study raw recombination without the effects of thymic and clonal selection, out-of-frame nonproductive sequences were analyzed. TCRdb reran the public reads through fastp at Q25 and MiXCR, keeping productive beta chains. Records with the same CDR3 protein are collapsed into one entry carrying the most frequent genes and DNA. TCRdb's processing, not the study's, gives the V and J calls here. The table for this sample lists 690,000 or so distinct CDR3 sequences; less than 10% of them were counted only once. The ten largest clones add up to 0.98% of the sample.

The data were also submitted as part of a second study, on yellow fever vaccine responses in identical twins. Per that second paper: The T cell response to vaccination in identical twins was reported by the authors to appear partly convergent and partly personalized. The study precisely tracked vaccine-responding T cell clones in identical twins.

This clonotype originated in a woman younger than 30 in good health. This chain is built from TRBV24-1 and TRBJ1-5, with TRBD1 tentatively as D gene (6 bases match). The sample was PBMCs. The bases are TGTGCCACCAGTGAACAGGGTTTTGGAAATCAGCCCCAGCATTTT. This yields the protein CATSEQGFGNQPQHF.